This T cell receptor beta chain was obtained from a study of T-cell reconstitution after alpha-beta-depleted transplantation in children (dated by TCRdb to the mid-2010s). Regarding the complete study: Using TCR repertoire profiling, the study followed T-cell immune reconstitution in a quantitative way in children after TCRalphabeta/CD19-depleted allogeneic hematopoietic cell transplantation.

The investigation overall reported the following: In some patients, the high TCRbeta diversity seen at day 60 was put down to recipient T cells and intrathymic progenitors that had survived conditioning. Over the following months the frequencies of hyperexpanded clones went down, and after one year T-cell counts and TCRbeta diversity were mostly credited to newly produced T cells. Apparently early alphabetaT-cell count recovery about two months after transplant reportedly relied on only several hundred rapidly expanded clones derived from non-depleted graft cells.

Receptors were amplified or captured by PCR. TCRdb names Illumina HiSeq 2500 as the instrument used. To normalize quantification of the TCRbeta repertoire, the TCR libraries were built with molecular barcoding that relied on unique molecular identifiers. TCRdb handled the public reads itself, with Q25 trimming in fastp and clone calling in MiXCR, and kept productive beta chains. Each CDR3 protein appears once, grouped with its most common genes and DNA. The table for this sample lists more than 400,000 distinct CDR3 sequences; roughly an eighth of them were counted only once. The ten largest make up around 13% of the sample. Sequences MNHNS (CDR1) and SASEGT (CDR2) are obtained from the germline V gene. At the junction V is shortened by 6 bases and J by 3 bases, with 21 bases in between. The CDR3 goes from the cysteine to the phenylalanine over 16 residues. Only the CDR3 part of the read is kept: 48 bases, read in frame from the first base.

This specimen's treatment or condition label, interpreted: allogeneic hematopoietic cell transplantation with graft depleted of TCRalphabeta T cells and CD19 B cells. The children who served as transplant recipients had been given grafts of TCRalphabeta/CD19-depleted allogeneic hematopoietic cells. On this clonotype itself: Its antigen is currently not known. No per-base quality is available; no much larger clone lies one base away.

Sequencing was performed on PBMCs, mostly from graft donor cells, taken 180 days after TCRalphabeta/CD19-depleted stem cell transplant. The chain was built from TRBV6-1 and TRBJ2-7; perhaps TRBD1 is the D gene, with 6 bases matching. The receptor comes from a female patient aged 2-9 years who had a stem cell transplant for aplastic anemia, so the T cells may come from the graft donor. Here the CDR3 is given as CASSPESWDTFYEQYF. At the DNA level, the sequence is TGTGCCAGCAGCCCAGAGAGTTGGGACACTTTCTACGAGCAGTACTTC.